The clone carrying this TCR beta chain is judged large. What it binds is unknown. The data are from a study of circulating CD8 cells and anti-PD-1 response in melanoma. Turning to the study itself: Of roughly 13 patients, seven got anti-PD-1 first and six had prior therapy.

Trimming removed 6 bases from V and 6 bases from J; junction bases left unmatched: 9. Germline V lookup: CDR1 MNHEY, CDR2 SMNVEV (reference sequence). This CDR3 has 16 amino acids. Live CD3+CD8+TCRalphabeta+ cells were sorted into four subsets by PD-1 and/or TIGIT. Study-level points and caveats: Under 7% of TRB clonotypes were shared between subsets at M1. Peptide assays on expanded sorted subsets replaced tumor-based reactivity testing.

TCR libraries were prepared from about 16 ng of total RNA with the QIAseq Immune Repertoire TCR panel. A single record per CDR3 protein comes from TCRdb applying MiXCR to the reads. The table lists 900 to 1,000 distinct CDR3 sequences, 3.5% to 5% of them singletons. The TCR sequence derives from a human donor with melanoma. The chain has TRBV27 and TRBJ2-1; 12 bases are shared with TRBD2. The material was CD8+ T cells from PBMCs, obtained at baseline or after one month of anti-PD-1 therapy (not recorded which). CDR3 loop: CASSLLAGGPFNEQFF. CDR3 coding DNA: TGTGCCAGCAGCCTTCTAGCGGGGGGGCCTTTCAATGAGCAGTTCTTC.